What follows are 16 T cell receptor beta chains derived from one specimen sequenced in a study of shared clonotypes between healthy human individuals. Naive CD8 cells lacked CD45RO, underwent positive selection for CCR7 and left out terminally differentiated effector memory CD45RA+ cells. Generated by immunoSEQ multiplex PCR, the TCRdb table keeps only in-frame clones and is missing some. The table records nearly 600,000 clones, about 95% of them present only once. Sequencing input: naive CD8+ T cells sorted from blood. All receptors derive from a woman between 25 and 40 years old in good health.

This sequence joins TRBV27 and TRBJ2-7; TRBD2 is a possible D gene (5 bases). In germline, CDR1 is MNHEY, CDR2 SMNVEV (reference sequence). V lost 5 bases to trimming and J lost 4 bases, with 15 bases between them. The CDR3 is 14 amino acids. The CDR3 spells CASSESQRDYEQYF. The DNA for the CDR3 is TGTGCCAGCAGTGAATCTCAGAGGGATTACGAGCAGTACTTC.

The rearrangement links TRBV7-2 to TRBJ2-3; D not certain. Between the trimmed V and J ends, which lost 5 bases and 5 bases, there was a span of 8 bases. CDR1 is SGHTA, CDR2 FQGNSA, per germline. This CDR3 comprises 12 residues. This CDR3 reads CASSPLGDTQYF. The CDR3 DNA sequence: TGTGCCAGCAGCCCCCTCGGAGATACGCAGTATTTT.

The chain employs TRBV7-9 and TRBJ2-7; 7 positions match TRBD1. The CDR3 covers 15 residues. The junction had 7 bases not matched to a gene; V was cut back by 5 bases and J by 0 bases. The germline V gene encodes CDR1 SEHNR and CDR2 FQNEAQ (reference sequence). CDR3 in DNA: TGTGCCAGCAGCGTTGACAGGGACAACTCCTACGAGCAGTACTTC. Residues: CASSVDRDNSYEQYF. Complete variable domain (other parts from reference TRBV7-9 and TRBJ2-7): DTGVSQNPRHKITKRGQNVTFRCDPISEHNRLYWYRQTLGQGPEFLTYFQNEAQLEKSRLLSDRFSAERPKGSFSTLEIQRTEQGDSAMYLCASSVDRDNSYEQYFGPGTRLTVT.

As to this clone: Other DNA sequences in the sample encode the same CDR3. CDR3 loop: CASSSRTGFEKLFF. The CDR3 coding sequence is TGTGCCAGCAGCAGCCGGACAGGGTTTGAAAAACTGTTTTTT. The chain couples TRBV11-2 to TRBJ1-4; TRBD1 matches 8 bases. The length of the CDR3 is 14 residues. V lost 5 bases, J lost 7 bases, and 6 bases stayed unmatched. In germline, CDR1 is SGHAT, CDR2 FQNNGV. Full variable domain (outside the CDR3, taken from reference TRBV11-2 and TRBJ1-4): EAGVAQSPRYKIIEKRQSVAFWCNPISGHATLYWYQQILGQGPKLLIQFQNNGVVDDSQLPKDRFSAERLKGVDSTLKIQPAKLEDSAVYLCASSSRTGFEKLFFGSGTQLSVL.

This chain connects TRBV2 to TRBJ1-3; D remains unclear. The CDR3 extends over 15 amino acids. The germline V and J ends were trimmed by 3 bases and 4 bases, with 13 bases remaining between them. Germline CDR1 and CDR2: SNHLY and FYNNEI. CDR3 residues: CASSDWPREGNTIYF. In nucleotides, the CDR3 is TGTGCCAGCAGTGACTGGCCGCGGGAGGGAAACACCATATATTTT.

This chain links TRBV27 with TRBJ1-2; the D gene is possibly TRBD1 (5 bases). The CDR3 totals 13 residues. The V end lost 8 bases, the J end lost 6 bases, and 16 bases lay between the germline ends. Looked up from germline, CDR1 is MNHEY and CDR2 is SMNVEV (reference sequence). DNA for the CDR3: TGTGCCAGCGCACCCCACTCCAGGGATGGCTACACCTTC. This codes for CASAPHSRDGYTF.

The chain uses TRBV28 and TRBJ2-2; the D is unclear. Between the trimmed V and J ends, which lost 7 bases and 3 bases, there was a span of 6 bases. In germline, CDR1 is MDHEN, CDR2 SYDVKM. CDR3 length: 12 residues. The CDR3 spells CASTIYTGELFF. In DNA, the CDR3 is TGTGCCAGCACTATCTACACCGGGGAGCTGTTTTTT.

The V gene is TRBV28, the J gene TRBJ1-5; a weak D match, TRBD1 (5 bases). Trimming took 6 bases from V and 5 from J, leaving 14 bases between them. The CDR3 is made up of 14 amino acids. Germline V gene data show CDR1 as MDHEN and CDR2 as SYDVKM. The chain's CDR3 is CASRDLDSDQPQHF. The CDR3 region has the DNA TGTGCCAGCAGAGACCTAGACAGTGATCAGCCCCAGCATTTT.

This chain links TRBV25-1 with TRBJ2-5; 8 nucleotides match TRBD2. Unmatched junction bases numbered 10, after V lost 4 bases and J lost 9 bases. Germline lookup yields CDR1 MGHDK and CDR2 SYGVNS. The CDR3 length is 14 residues. CDR3 residues: CASSVSGISGAQYF. The CDR3 DNA follows: TGTGCCAGCAGTGTTAGCGGGATAAGTGGGGCCCAGTACTTC.

The chain recombines TRBV30 with TRBJ2-7; TRBD1 is a possible D gene (6 bases). The ends were cut back, 0 bases at V and 2 bases at J, with 11 bases in the middle. From germline, CDR1 is GTSNPN and CDR2 SVGIG (reference sequence). This CDR3 spans 14 amino acids. The CDR3 loop is CAWSVGGNTYEQYF. In DNA, the CDR3 is TGTGCCTGGAGTGTAGGGGGAAACACCTACGAGCAGTACTTC.

V is TRBV2 and J is TRBJ1-4; no clear D gene. Trimming took 10 bases from V and 0 from J, leaving 15 bases between them. The germline V gene has CDR1 SNHLY and CDR2 FYNNEI. CDR3 length equals 15 residues. For the CDR3, the DNA is TGTGCCACCACGAAGAGGACTGCAACTAATGAAAAACTGTTTTTT. This translates into CATTKRTATNEKLFF. Full variable domain (rest looked up from reference TRBV2 and TRBJ1-4): EPEVTQTPSHQVTQMGQEVILRCVPISNHLYFYWYRQILGQKVEFLVSFYNNEISEKSEIFDDQFSVERPDGSNFTLKIRSTKLEDSAMYFCATTKRTATNEKLFFGSGTQLSVL.

This chain connects TRBV9 to TRBJ2-7; 8 positions match TRBD1. Per germline, CDR1 SGDLS and CDR2 YYNGEE. Germline trimming cut 3 bases from V and 2 bases from J; bases unmatched to any gene: 13. The CDR3 is made up of 17 amino acids. This CDR3 reads CASSAAQGAKPAYEQYF. Here the CDR3 DNA reads TGTGCCAGCAGCGCCGCGCAGGGGGCAAAGCCTGCCTACGAGCAGTACTTC.

The CDR3 loop is CASSRRGTGALGTEAFF. The CDR3 coding sequence is TGTGCCAGCAGCCGGCGGGGGACGGGTGCTCTGGGAACTGAAGCTTTCTTT. V usage is TRBV14 and J usage is TRBJ1-1, with D perhaps TRBD1 (5 bases). CDR1 and CDR2 (germline): SGHDN, FVKESK. V was shortened by 4 bases and J by 5 bases, with 23 bases between the two germline ends. The CDR3 has 17 residues.

This clone is a singleton in its sample. This sequence joins TRBV14 and TRBJ1-6, with D uncertain. CDR1 is SGHDN, CDR2 FVKESK, per germline. The length of the CDR3 is 16 residues. V gave up 3 bases and J gave up 0 bases, with 9 bases separating them. This chain's CDR3 is CASSHRTGSYNSPLHF. The CDR3 coding sequence is TGTGCCAGCAGCCATCGGACGGGCTCCTATAATTCACCCCTCCACTTT.

The V gene is TRBV27, the J gene TRBJ2-3; a weak D match, TRBD2 (5 bases). V lost 10 bases and J 6 bases, leaving 14 bases between the germline ends. Per germline, CDR1 MNHEY and CDR2 SMNVEV (reference sequence). The CDR3 spans 12 residues. The CDR3 nucleotides read TGTGCCACTAGAGGGTCTCCCGATACGCAGTATTTT. Translation: CATRGSPDTQYF.

The chain has TRBV5-1 and TRBJ2-4; 7 bases match TRBD1. The CDR3 is made up of 14 amino acids. J lost 5 bases, V lost 5 bases, and 7 bases had no gene match. Germline assignment: CDR1 SGHRS and CDR2 YFSETQ. CDR3 coding DNA: TGCGCCAGCAGACGACACAGGGGCCAAAACATTCAGTACTTC. Encoded protein: CASRRHRGQNIQYF.